Each of the 7 T cell receptor beta chains below was sequenced from the same sample in a study of somatic mutations in cytotoxic T cells in rheumatoid arthritis. The method was immunoSEQ multiplex PCR; TCRdb's version includes in-frame clones alone and lacks a portion of them. Of more than 15,000 clones listed, approximately 67% were seen once; the top ten hold 15% to 20%. The sequencing input was CD8+ T cells sorted from blood. The receptors shown here come from an adult with rheumatoid arthritis.

The rearrangement links TRBV14 to TRBJ1-1; D perhaps matches TRBD1 (6 bases). Trimming removed 4 bases from V and 1 base from J, with 13 bases in between. The CDR3 loop spans 15 amino acids. Germline loops: CDR1 SGHDN, CDR2 FVKESK. The CDR3 sequence: CASSPPGHRNTEAFF. CDR3 sequence (DNA): TGTGCCAGCAGCCCTCCGGGACACCGGAACACTGAAGCTTTCTTT.

Judged by abundance, this clone is medium-sized (0.01 to 0.1%). The chain recombines TRBV27 with TRBJ1-3; no reliable D call. This CDR3 comprises 13 residues. Trimming shortened V by 5 bases and J by 1 base, and 6 bases separated the two germline ends. Germline loops: CDR1 MNHEY, CDR2 SMNVEV (reference sequence). DNA of the CDR3: TGTGCCAGCAGTAAGTCATCTGGAAACACCATATATTTT. This gives the protein CASSKSSGNTIYF.

J is TRBJ2-1 and V is TRBV10-3; the match to TRBD2 covers 16 bases. There are 19 residues in the CDR3. V lost 3 bases and J lost 3; bases outside the gene matches: 8. Germline lookup yields CDR1 ENHRY and CDR2 SYGVKD. As DNA, the CDR3 is TGTGCCATCAGTGACCCGGGACTAGCGGGGGGGCCAATCTACAATGAGCAGTTCTTC. The encoded protein is CAISDPGLAGGPIYNEQFF.

This chain joins TRBV29-1 and TRBJ2-4, with 9 nucleotides matching TRBD1. Looked up from germline, CDR1 is SQVTM and CDR2 is ANQGSEA. The CDR3 runs 13 residues. V was pared by 7 bases and J by 5 bases, with 6 bases of the junction left unmatched. CDR3 nucleotide sequence: TGCAGCGGCCGGACAGGGGAAGAAAACATTCAGTACTTC. Translating gives CSGRTGEENIQYF.

The rearrangement links TRBV4-3 to TRBJ2-1; 7 nucleotides match TRBD2. V was pared by 0 bases and J by 8 bases, with 10 bases of the junction left unmatched. This CDR3 has 16 residues. The germline gives CDR1 LGHNA, CDR2 YSLEER. This CDR3 is CASSQDRSGARDEQFF. CDR3 DNA sequence: TGCGCCAGCAGCCAAGATCGAAGCGGGGCCAGGGATGAGCAGTTCTTC.

This chain joins TRBV27 and TRBJ2-1; no firm D call. The V end was cut by 2 bases, the J end by 5 bases, with 7 bases between. CDR3 length equals 13 residues. The germline V gene encodes CDR1 MNHEY and CDR2 SMNVEV (reference sequence). This CDR3 reads CASSLGRHNEQFF. The CDR3 nucleotides are TGTGCCAGCAGTTTAGGACGACACAATGAGCAGTTCTTC.

V is TRBV4-1 and J is TRBJ2-7; no reliable D call. Deletions cut 0 bases from V and 0 bases from J, with 9 bases between. The germline gives CDR1 MGHRA, CDR2 YSYEKL. This CDR3 is built from 15 residues. CDR3 loop: CASSQDSRSSYEQYF. In DNA form, the CDR3 reads TGCGCCAGCAGCCAAGATTCCAGAAGCTCCTACGAGCAGTACTTC.